The TCR beta chain described here comes from a study of blood T cells in healthy people across ages (dated by TCRdb to 2015 to 2017). In terms of the full investigation: In model experiments, roughly one uniquely barcoded TCR beta cDNA molecule per two T cells was captured by template switching. Age-related changes in TCR beta repertoire diversity were measured in the study by deep sequencing normalized with unique cDNA molecular identifiers. Four age groups were formed from the donors: young (average roughly 15 years), middle-aged (approximately 40), aged (62) and long-lived (82). To avoid experimental bias, donors of different ages were randomly spread across the sequencing lanes. For two donors (one aged 18 to 30 and one aged 80 or older), the study analyzed two additional independent replicas of 1 million unique cDNA reads from the same blood draw.

The investigation overall reported the following: Estimates of total diversity based on one million sequenced T cells were considered lower bounds and underestimates. Observed TCR beta diversity correlated strongly with the percentage of naive T cells measured by flow cytometry. Because profiling used bulk unsorted PBMCs, naive and antigen-experienced compartments could not be compared conclusively. Donor CMV infection status was unknown, potentially confounding age-related changes in expanded clonotypes. Observed TCR beta diversity per million T cells fell roughly linearly with age, and a significant reduction was already apparent by age about 43. The long-lived group showed more naive CD4+ T cells, fewer expanded clones and increased TCR diversity than the aged group, suggesting age selection.

The donors were 40 or so Caucasian individuals from Russia, aged 6 to 90 years, who were systemically healthy. About 10 milliliters of peripheral blood were drawn from each donor into EDTA-treated Vacutainer tubes. Ficoll-Paque density-gradient centrifugation was used to isolate PBMCs, with at least 7 million obtained per sample. Trizol reagent was used to extract total RNA from the PBMCs, yielding at least 6 micrograms per sample. For every donor, an aliquot of PBMCs went through flow cytometry to measure the percentages of naive CD45RAhigh/CD27high T cells. The CDR3, from cysteine to phenylalanine, totals 18 residues. Only the CDR3 DNA is retained, 54 bases long and in frame from the first base. From the germline V gene, CDR1 is ENHRY and CDR2 is SYGVKD. Receptor amplification or capture employed 5' RACE. A second PCR of roughly 7 to 11 cycles was performed with a sample-barcoded 5' primer and a J-beta primer mix. Each TCR beta cDNA molecule received a unique molecular identifier from a template-switch 5' adaptor carrying 12 random nucleotides. Each sample yielded at least 3 million CDR3-containing paired-end reads. The Mint cDNA synthesis kit, primed by a TRBC-specific oligonucleotide, was used to synthesize first-strand cDNA from all RNA. Following uracil-DNA glycosylase treatment, all cDNA underwent a first 18-cycle PCR with the universal primers M1SS and BC2_uni_R. Under the source paper's analysis protocol: Normalization of each sample was performed by random selection of 1 million high-quality reads, each carrying a distinct molecular identifier. Reads with shared molecular identifiers were discarded instead of being binned into consensus sequences. CDR3 identification, clonotype clustering and error correction used MiTCR with a Q25 quality threshold and the strictest error-elimination algorithm. A nonparametric unseen species model using Euler transformation provided a lower-bound estimate of total TCR beta diversity. TCRdb itself trimmed the public reads at Q25 with fastp, ran MiXCR and retained productive beta chains. Records with the same CDR3 protein are collapsed into one entry carrying the most frequent genes and DNA. The V and J calls and clone size are TCRdb's, not the authors'. Present in this sample are around 1,800,000 distinct CDR3 sequences, about 39% of which were seen just once. About 23% of the sample rests with the top ten.

Comments on this clonotype: The clone's antigen remains unknown. One end of the junction fails to match germline, which may point to a read error.

The receptor's source is a human donor in good health. The chain uses TRBV10-3 and TRBJ2-7; the D gene identity is not certain. The sequencing sample was made of blood. Read as DNA, the sequence is TGTGCCACCAGTGAGTCATCTGGGGAAAGATTGGGATCCTACGAGCAGTACTTC. Translated, it reads CATSESSGERLGSYEQYF.